Sequencing of this T cell receptor beta chain was carried out in a study of T cell changes during pregnancy in multiple sclerosis. The table came from immunoSEQ multiplex PCR; TCRdb's copy has only in-frame clones and leaves some out. The table records roughly 40,000 clones, approximately 94% of them present only once. Trimming shortened V by 2 bases and J by 10 bases, and 11 bases separated the two germline ends. This CDR3 comprises 12 residues. Germline V lookup: CDR1 SEHNR, CDR2 FQNEAQ (reference sequence). This specimen was CD4+ T cells from peripheral blood mononuclear cells, taken after pregnancy. This chain connects TRBV7-9 to TRBJ1-1, with D hard to call. This TCR was sampled from a female donor with multiple sclerosis, enrolled in a pregnancy study. CDR3 amino acids: CASSLRVEGAFF. CDR3 DNA: TGTGCCAGCAGCTTACGGGTTGAGGGAGCTTTCTTT.